The TCR beta chain described here comes from a study of early T cells in non-severe SARS-CoV-2 infection. Turning to the study itself: RNA in bulk from unsorted whole blood was sequenced, and chains were unpaired.

Findings and limits, study-wide: A preference for anti-spike CD8 responses marked VDJdb matching, which missed private and CD4 specificities.

Researchers tagged individual cDNA molecules with unique molecular identifiers. A single record per CDR3 protein comes from TCRdb applying MiXCR to the 5' RACE reads. The sample includes 42,000 or so distinct CDR3 sequences, 5% to 6.5% of them seen just once. Trimming shortened V by 0 bases and J by 8 bases, and 11 bases separated the two germline ends. Germline CDR1 is SGHRS and CDR2 is YFSETQ. This CDR3 has 13 amino acids. This clonotype was counted only a few times. Its antigen is still unknown. The sequenced sample was whole blood, obtained at baseline. The clonotype comes from an adult who was a healthcare worker with PCR-confirmed SARS-CoV-2 infection or an uninfected control (not recorded which). V is TRBV5-1 and J is TRBJ1-2; no firm D call. CDR3 sequence (DNA): TGCGCCAGCAGCTTGGAACTGGTTCGCGGCTACACCTTC. It yields the protein CASSLELVRGYTF.